This T cell receptor beta chain comes out of a study of response to subunit inactivated influenza vaccine. TCRdb analysed the RT-PCR reads with MiXCR anew, one entry per CDR3 protein. Of 250,000 to 350,000 distinct CDR3 sequences in the sample, around 20% are singletons; the top ten hold about 9.4%. This clonotype was found many times. Its antigen is still unknown. The CDR3 is 12 amino acids. The germline V gene has CDR1 MNHNS and CDR2 SASEGT. Between the trimmed V and J ends, which lost 1 base and 8 bases, there was a span of 8 bases. General study findings and limits: It was suggested by the authors that few new T cells are recruited by each seasonal influenza vaccination.

This sequence was found in a man aged 50 to 69 who received an inactivated influenza vaccine. The rearrangement links TRBV6-1 to TRBJ1-2; D call uncertain. The starting material was PBMCs from blood, obtained about 19 months after vaccination. CDR3 region: CASSEGSLGYTF. Written as DNA, the CDR3 is TGTGCCAGCAGTGAAGGTAGTTTAGGCTACACCTTC.